The 30 T cell receptor beta chains reported below all come from one sample, sequenced in a study of blood T cell repertoires in COVID-19. Some clones are missing from TCRdb's copy, which holds only in-frame ones; the method was immunoSEQ multiplex PCR. The table has over 15,000 clones, approximately 85% seen once. The sequenced sample consisted of peripheral blood. All receptors come from a man between 65 and 79 years old in a cohort sampled during active COVID-19.

This chain joins TRBV18 and TRBJ2-5; 10 nucleotides align to TRBD1. The CDR3 spans 17 residues. The germline V gene has CDR1 KGHSH and CDR2 LQKENI. V gave up 6 bases and J gave up 7 bases; unmatched junction bases: 17. For the CDR3, the DNA is TGTGCCAGCTCCCCTGGGACCAGACAGGGGGCCGGGTGGACCCAGTACTTC. Translating gives CASSPGTRQGAGWTQYF.

V gene TRBV9 combines with J gene TRBJ2-7; D is ambiguous. Germline-derived CDR1 and CDR2 are SGDLS and YYNGEE. This CDR3 has 13 residues. Trimming stripped 4 bases from V and 0 bases from J, with 8 bases between. The CDR3 reads CASSPRYSYEQYF. As DNA, the CDR3 is TGTGCCAGCAGCCCCCGGTACTCCTACGAGCAGTACTTC. The full variable domain, in which reference TRBV9 and TRBJ2-7 provide the parts outside the CDR3, is DSGVTQTPKHLITATGQRVTLRCSPRSGDLSVYWYQQSLDQGLQFLIQYYNGEERAKGNILERFSAQQFPDLHSELNLSSLELGDSALYFCASSPRYSYEQYFGPGTRLTVT.

The V and J genes are TRBV11-2 and TRBJ1-3; 7 bases are shared with TRBD1. CDR1 is SGHAT, CDR2 FQNNGV, per germline. After removal of 3 bases from V and 0 bases from J, the junction contained 5 bases not matched to a gene. The CDR3 totals 16 residues. The CDR3 DNA reads as TGTGCCAGCAGCTTCGAGGGACAGAGCTCTGGAAACACCATATATTTT. This sequence encodes CASSFEGQSSGNTIYF.

The chain carries TRBV15 and TRBJ2-3; 7 nucleotides agree with TRBD2. The CDR3 totals 16 residues. After removal of 5 bases from V and 1 base from J, the junction contained 9 bases not matched to a gene. Germline lookup yields CDR1 LNHNV and CDR2 YYDKDF (reference sequence). The CDR3 sequence is CATSPTSVLGTDTQYF. In DNA, the CDR3 is TGTGCCACCAGCCCAACTAGCGTACTCGGCACAGATACGCAGTATTTT.

The chain is built from TRBV27 and TRBJ1-4; 10 nucleotides match TRBD1. Trimming removed 8 bases from V and 8 bases from J; junction bases left unmatched: 11. Per the germline V gene, CDR1 is MNHEY and CDR2 is SMNVEV (reference sequence). The CDR3 runs to 15 residues. The CDR3 nucleotides read TGTGCCAGCGCACAGGGGGACAGGGGAGGGGAAAAACTGTTTTTT. Its protein product is CASAQGDRGGEKLFF. Supplemented by reference TRBV27 and TRBJ1-4, the full variable domain reads EAQVTQNPRYLITVTGKKLTVTCSQNMNHEYMSWYRQDPGLGLRQIYYSMNVEVTDKGDVPEGYKVSRKEKRNFPLILESPSPNQTSLYFCASAQGDRGGEKLFFGSGTQLSVL.

The chain carries TRBV5-1 and TRBJ1-1; TRBD1 matches 7 bases. Looked up from germline, CDR1 is SGHRS and CDR2 is YFSETQ. J lost 5 bases, V lost 0 bases, and 7 bases had no gene match. The CDR3 is made up of 15 amino acids. The CDR3 region has the DNA TGCGCCAGCAGCTTGGCGGAACAGGGGTCGACTGAAGCTTTCTTT. Protein product: CASSLAEQGSTEAFF.

This clone is medium-sized by share. V and J are TRBV13 and TRBJ2-7; TRBD1 matches at 7 bases. V lost 5 bases to trimming and J lost 0 bases; unmatched junction nucleotides: 7. The CDR3 runs to 15 residues. Germline CDR1 is PRHDT and CDR2 is FYEKMQ (reference sequence). CDR3 in amino acids: CASSPWTGGSYEQYF. CDR3 DNA: TGTGCCAGCAGCCCTTGGACAGGAGGCTCCTACGAGCAGTACTTC.

CDR3 residues: CASSLYYEQYF. In DNA, the CDR3 is TGTGCCAGCAGCTTATACTACGAGCAGTACTTC. The chain joins TRBV11-2 to TRBJ2-7, with unresolved D. V was trimmed by 2 bases and J by 3 bases, leaving 2 bases between them. The CDR3 spans 11 residues. Germline V CDR1 and CDR2: SGHAT, FQNNGV.

The rearrangement uses TRBV5-1 and TRBJ1-3; 11 positions agree with TRBD1. The CDR3 consists of 16 residues. The germline CDR1 and CDR2 sequences are SGHRS and YFSETQ. V shed 0 bases, J shed 6 bases, and the junction held 5 bases outside the gene matches. CDR3 sequence (DNA): TGCGCCAGCAGCTTGGACGGACAGGGGGCAGAAAACACCATATATTTT. This translates into CASSLDGQGAENTIYF.

The chain joins TRBV18 to TRBJ1-4, with 8 bases fitting TRBD1. V gave up 5 bases and J gave up 3 bases; unmatched junction bases: 5. Germline loops: CDR1 KGHSH, CDR2 LQKENI. The CDR3 sequence is 15 residues long. In nucleotides, the CDR3 is TGTGCCAGCTCAGGAACGGGACAGGCTAATGAAAAACTGTTTTTT. Its translation: CASSGTGQANEKLFF.

V and J are TRBV6-5 and TRBJ2-1; TRBD1 agrees at 8 bases. The CDR3 contains 13 residues. V shed 5 bases, J shed 13 bases, and the junction held 10 bases outside the gene matches. From germline, CDR1 is MNHEY and CDR2 SVGAGI. This chain's CDR3 is CASSPPGGSYQFF. The CDR3 DNA reads as TGTGCCAGCAGTCCCCCAGGGGGCTCGTATCAGTTCTTC.

The chain uses TRBV10-3 and TRBJ2-7; tentative D call: TRBD1 (6 bases). This CDR3 has 16 amino acids. In germline, CDR1 is ENHRY, CDR2 SYGVKD. V was shortened by 6 bases and J by 5 bases, with 23 bases between the two germline ends. CDR3 nucleotide sequence: TGTGCCATCAGCACTACTAACCGGGACAAAACCCACGAGCAGTACTTC. Residues: CAISTTNRDKTHEQYF.

V and J are TRBV28 and TRBJ1-5, with D possibly TRBD1 on 5 matching bases. Trimming removed 6 bases at V and 1 base at J, with 10 bases between. Germline V gene data show CDR1 as MDHEN and CDR2 as SYDVKM. There are 14 residues in the CDR3. CDR3 sequence: CASSDQGSNQPQHF. CDR3 DNA: TGTGCCAGCAGCGATCAGGGAAGCAATCAGCCCCAGCATTTT.

This clone is medium-sized by share. This sample also contains other DNA sequences that code for the same CDR3. The V gene is TRBV15, the J gene TRBJ1-2; D uncertain. The germline gives CDR1 LNHNV, CDR2 YYDKDF (reference sequence). V lost 0 bases and J 4 bases, leaving 9 bases between the germline ends. There are 14 residues in the CDR3. The CDR3 sequence is CATSRDRVGYGYTF. The CDR3 nucleotides are TGTGCCACCAGCAGAGATCGAGTCGGCTATGGCTACACCTTC. Full variable domain (remainder filled in from reference TRBV15 and TRBJ1-2): DAMVIQNPRYQVTQFGKPVTLSCSQTLNHNVMYWYQQKSSQAPKLLFHYYDKDFNNEADTPDNFQSRRPNTSFCFLDIRSPGLGDTAMYLCATSRDRVGYGYTFGSGTRLTVV.

This clone was seen just once. This rearrangement joins TRBV19 to TRBJ1-5; D may be TRBD1 (6 bases). CDR3 length: 15 amino acids. With 3 bases removed from V and 3 bases from J, the gap between germline ends came to 12 bases. The V gene's germline CDR1 is LNHDA and CDR2 SQIVND (reference sequence). The CDR3 spells CASSIPGQYNQPQHF. The CDR3 DNA reads TGTGCCAGTAGTATCCCAGGACAGTACAATCAGCCCCAGCATTTT.

The chain carries TRBV11-2 and TRBJ2-5; TRBD2 matches at 9 bases. The V segment lost 5 bases and the J segment 7 bases; nucleotides outside the gene matches: 11. The CDR3 contains 15 residues. Germline assignment: CDR1 SGHAT and CDR2 FQNNGV. The CDR3 bases are TGTGCCAGCAGCATCCGGACTAGCGCTGAAGCGACCCAGTACTTC. Translated, it gives CASSIRTSAEATQYF.

The V call is TRBV18, the J call TRBJ2-7, with 7 bases identical to TRBD1. This CDR3 contains 15 residues. Germline V gene data show CDR1 as KGHSH and CDR2 as LQKENI. Trimming cost V 1 base and J 1 base; bases outside gene matches: 4. The CDR3 DNA sequence: TGTGCCAGCTCACCACGGTCCAGGGGGTCCTACGAGCAGTACTTC. This translates into CASSPRSRGSYEQYF.

In this sample, this clone turned up a few times. The rearrangement joins TRBV19 to TRBJ2-7; 7 bases line up with TRBD1. Unmatched junction bases numbered 23, after V lost 6 bases and J lost 3 bases. This CDR3 contains 19 residues. CDR1 is LNHDA and CDR2 is SQIVND in the germline V gene (reference sequence). The CDR3 spells CASRPSTPKTGFKIYEQYF. CDR3 DNA: TGTGCCAGTAGACCTAGTACCCCGAAGACAGGGTTTAAAATCTACGAGCAGTACTTC. Using reference TRBV19 and TRBJ2-7 for the parts outside the CDR3, the full variable domain is DGGITQSPKYLFRKEGQNVTLSCEQNLNHDAMYWYRQDPGQGLRLIYYSQIVNDFQKGDIAEGYSVSREKKESFPLTVTSAQKNPTAFYLCASRPSTPKTGFKIYEQYFGPGTRLTVT.

This clone has only a few counts. The CDR3, as DNA: TGTGCCAGTAGGAAACAGGCCTCTGGGGCCAACGTCCTGACTTTC. Its translation: CASRKQASGANVLTF. The chain uses TRBV19 and TRBJ2-6; weak D call: TRBD1 (5 bases). Germline V gene data show CDR1 as LNHDA and CDR2 as SQIVND (reference sequence). Between the trimmed V and J ends, which lost 6 bases and 0 bases, there was a span of 9 bases. The CDR3 covers 15 residues.

The chain joins TRBV7-3 to TRBJ2-3; 8 nucleotides agree with TRBD2. V lost 4 bases to trimming and J lost 4 bases; unmatched junction nucleotides: 10. CDR3 length: 16 amino acids. CDR1 SGHTA and CDR2 FQGTGA come from the germline V gene. CDR3 nucleotides: TGTGCCAGCAGCTCCGGCAGGCGGGAGGTAGCAGATACGCAGTATTTT. Translating it yields CASSSGRREVADTQYF.

The chain recombines TRBV28 with TRBJ2-7; 9 bases line up with TRBD2. V was pared by 5 bases and J by 6 bases, with 14 bases of the junction left unmatched. Germline CDR1 MDHEN, CDR2 SYDVKM. The CDR3 consists of 16 residues. CDR3: CASSPRVAGGPTEQYF. The CDR3 nucleotides are TGTGCCAGCAGTCCCCGAGTTGCGGGAGGGCCCACCGAGCAGTACTTC.

V gene TRBV7-9 combines with J gene TRBJ1-5; D possibly corresponds to TRBD1 (6 bases). CDR3 size: 18 residues. Trimming took 6 bases from V and 1 from J, leaving 22 bases between them. CDR1 SEHNR and CDR2 FQNEAQ come from the germline V gene (reference sequence). CDR3 coding DNA: TGTGCCAGCAGTTATCGTCTGACAGGCGCCTTGAGCAATCAGCCCCAGCATTTT. Its translation: CASSYRLTGALSNQPQHF.

The chain is built from TRBV28 and TRBJ2-3; weak D call: TRBD1 (6 bases). The CDR3 is made up of 15 amino acids. Trimming shortened V by 2 bases and J by 0 bases, and 9 bases separated the two germline ends. Germline V gene data show CDR1 as MDHEN and CDR2 as SYDVKM. The CDR3 DNA sequence: TGTGCCAGCAGTTTAGGGACACGAAGCACAGATACGCAGTATTTT. Translation: CASSLGTRSTDTQYF.

DNA for the CDR3: TGTGCCAGCAACCTAGCGGGGGACCCCTACGAGCAGTACTTC. This translates into CASNLAGDPYEQYF. V usage is TRBV3-1 (or the pseudogene TRBV3-2) and J usage is TRBJ2-7; 10 nucleotides match TRBD2. CDR1 LGHDT and CDR2 YNNKEL come from the germline V gene (reference sequence). Losses at the gene ends were 7 bases for V and 2 bases for J; bases not matched to a gene: 5. This CDR3 comprises 14 residues.

CDR3 nucleotide sequence: TGTGCCAGCAGTGATCTACAGGGACCCTATGGCTACACCTTC. Translating it yields CASSDLQGPYGYTF. This chain connects TRBV2 to TRBJ1-2; D may be TRBD1 (6 bases). Between the trimmed V and J ends, which lost 3 bases and 4 bases, there was a span of 12 bases. The CDR3 is made up of 14 amino acids. The germline CDR1 and CDR2 sequences are SNHLY and FYNNEI. The entire variable domain, with the rest obtained from reference TRBV2 and TRBJ1-2, is as follows: EPEVTQTPSHQVTQMGQEVILRCVPISNHLYFYWYRQILGQKVEFLVSFYNNEISEKSEIFDDQFSVERPDGSNFTLKIRSTKLEDSAMYFCASSDLQGPYGYTFGSGTRLTVV.

This clone was picked up a small number of times. The chain has TRBV7-9 and TRBJ2-1, with 8 bases lining up with TRBD2. There are 15 residues in the CDR3. Germline lookup yields CDR1 SEHNR and CDR2 FQNEAQ (reference sequence). J was trimmed by 5 bases and V by 1 base; bases with no gene match: 4. The CDR3 DNA reads as TGTGCCAGCAGCTTAGAAGCGGGAGTAAACAATGAGCAGTTCTTC. Its protein product is CASSLEAGVNNEQFF.

The chain joins TRBV7-6 to TRBJ2-1, with TRBD2 identical over 9 bases. The CDR3 spans 14 residues. Germline CDR1 reads SGHVS; CDR2 reads FNYEAQ. V was pared by 8 bases and J by 2 bases, with 4 bases of the junction left unmatched. As DNA, the CDR3 is TGTGCCAGCGGGCGGGAGGGGCCCTACAATGAGCAGTTCTTC. It translates to CASGREGPYNEQFF.

This chain links TRBV10-3 with TRBJ1-5, with D tentatively TRBD1 (6 bases). V shed 3 bases and J shed 4 bases, with 16 bases lying between them. CDR3 length: 16 amino acids. Per the germline V gene, CDR1 is ENHRY and CDR2 is SYGVKD. For the CDR3, the DNA is TGTGCCATCAGTGATCTTAACAGGGAAGGGAATCAGCCCCAGCATTTT. It yields the protein CAISDLNREGNQPQHF.

The rearrangement joins TRBV2 to TRBJ2-3, with 9 nucleotides matching TRBD1. Trimming at V came to 6 bases and at J to 3 bases, leaving 4 bases not matched to a gene. Germline V CDR1 and CDR2: SNHLY, FYNNEI. This CDR3 has 14 residues. CDR3 protein: CASSVDRGTDTQYF. CDR3 sequence (DNA): TGTGCCAGCAGCGTGGACAGGGGAACAGATACGCAGTATTTT.

This rearrangement joins TRBV10-3 to TRBJ2-7; D may be TRBD1 (6 bases). Germline CDR1 reads ENHRY; CDR2 reads SYGVKD. The CDR3 loop spans 15 amino acids. V was cut by 4 bases and J by 4 bases, with 17 bases left in between. CDR3 in amino acids: CAISAGADTGYEQYF. The CDR3, as DNA: TGTGCCATCAGTGCCGGAGCGGACACAGGGTACGAGCAGTACTTC.